This T cell receptor beta chain is from a study of regulatory T cells in long-lasting Graves disease. Time point given: newly diagnosed GD, antithyroid drugs for less than 3 months. PBMC RNA served as the TCR library source. This clonotype was counted ten times or more. The TCR beta library used iRepertoire HTBI primers with Arm-PCR amplification of CDR3. MiXCR, applied by TCRdb to the multiplex PCR reads, yields one record per CDR3 protein. This repertoire shows around 320,000 distinct CDR3 sequences, around 15% found once; its top ten account for 25% to 30%. J gave up 4 bases and V 7 bases, and 7 bases lay outside the gene matches. The CDR3 is 15 amino acids. Germline V gives CDR1 SEHNR, CDR2 FQNEAQ (reference sequence). The data were also submitted as part of a second study, on T cells in Graves' hyperthyroidism and ophthalmopathy. From that study: Model output signaled ophthalmopathy a median about seven months ahead of onset.

Sequencing used peripheral blood mononuclear cells (PBMCs), obtained at new diagnosis, from a patient treated with antithyroid drugs. The TCR comes from a man between 35 and 55 years old with Graves disease. This sequence joins TRBV7-9 and TRBJ2-2; 9 bases fit TRBD1. The CDR3 coding sequence is TGTGCCAGCATCGAGACAGGGGGACCCACCGGGGAGCTGTTTTTT. It specifies CASIETGGPTGELFF. Full variable domain (outside the CDR3, taken from reference TRBV7-9 and TRBJ2-2): DTGVSQNPRHKITKRGQNVTFRCDPISEHNRLYWYRQTLGQGPEFLTYFQNEAQLEKSRLLSDRFSAERPKGSFSTLEIQRTEQGDSAMYLCASIETGGPTGELFFGEGSRLTVL.